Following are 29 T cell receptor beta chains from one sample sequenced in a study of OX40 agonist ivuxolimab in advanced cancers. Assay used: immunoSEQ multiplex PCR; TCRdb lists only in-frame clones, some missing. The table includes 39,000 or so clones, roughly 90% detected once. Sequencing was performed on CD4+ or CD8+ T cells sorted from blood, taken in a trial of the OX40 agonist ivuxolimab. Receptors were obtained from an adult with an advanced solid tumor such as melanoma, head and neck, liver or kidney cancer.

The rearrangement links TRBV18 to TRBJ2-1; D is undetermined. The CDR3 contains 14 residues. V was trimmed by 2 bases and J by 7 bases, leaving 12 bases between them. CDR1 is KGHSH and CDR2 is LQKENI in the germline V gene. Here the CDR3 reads CASSPIPWGNEQFF. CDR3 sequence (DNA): TGTGCCAGCTCACCAATACCCTGGGGTAATGAGCAGTTCTTC.

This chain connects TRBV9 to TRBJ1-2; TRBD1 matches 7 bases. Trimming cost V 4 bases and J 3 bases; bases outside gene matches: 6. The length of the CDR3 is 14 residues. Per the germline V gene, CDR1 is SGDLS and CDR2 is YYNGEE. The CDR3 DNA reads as TGTGCCAGCAGCAAGCCGGGGACAGACTATGGCTACACCTTC. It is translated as CASSKPGTDYGYTF.

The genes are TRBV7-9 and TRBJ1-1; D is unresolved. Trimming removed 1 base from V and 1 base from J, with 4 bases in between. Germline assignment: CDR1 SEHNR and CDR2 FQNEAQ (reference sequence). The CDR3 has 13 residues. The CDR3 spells CASSLVENTEAFF. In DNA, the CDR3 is TGTGCCAGCAGCTTAGTTGAGAACACTGAAGCTTTCTTT.

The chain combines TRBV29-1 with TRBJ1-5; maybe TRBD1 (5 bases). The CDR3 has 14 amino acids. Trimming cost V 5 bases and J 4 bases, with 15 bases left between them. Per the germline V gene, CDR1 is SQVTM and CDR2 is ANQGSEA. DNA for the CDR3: TGCAGCGTTAAGGACACCCTGAGGAATCAGCCCCAGCATTTT. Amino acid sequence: CSVKDTLRNQPQHF.

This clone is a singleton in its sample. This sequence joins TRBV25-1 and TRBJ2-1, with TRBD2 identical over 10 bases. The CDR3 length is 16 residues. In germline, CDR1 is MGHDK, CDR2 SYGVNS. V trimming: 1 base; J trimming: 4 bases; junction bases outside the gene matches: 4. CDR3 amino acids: CASSEWKRGGYNEQFF. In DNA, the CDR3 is TGTGCCAGCAGTGAATGGAAGCGGGGGGGTTACAATGAGCAGTTCTTC. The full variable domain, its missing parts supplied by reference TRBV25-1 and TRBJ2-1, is EADIYQTPRYLVIGTGKKITLECSQTMGHDKMYWYQQDPGMELHLIHYSYGVNSTEKGDLSSESTVSRIRTEHFPLTLESARPSHTSQYLCASSEWKRGGYNEQFFGPGTRLTVL.

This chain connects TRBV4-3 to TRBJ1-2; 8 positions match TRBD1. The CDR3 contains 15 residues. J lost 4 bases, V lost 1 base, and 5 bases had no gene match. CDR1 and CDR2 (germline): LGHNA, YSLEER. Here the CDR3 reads CASSQVAGGSYGYTF. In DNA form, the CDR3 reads TGCGCCAGCAGCCAAGTCGCAGGGGGCAGCTATGGCTACACCTTC.

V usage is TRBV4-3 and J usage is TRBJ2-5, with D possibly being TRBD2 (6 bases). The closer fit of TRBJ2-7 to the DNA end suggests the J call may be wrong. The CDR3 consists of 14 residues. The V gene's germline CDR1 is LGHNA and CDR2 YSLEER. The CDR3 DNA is TGCGCCAGCAGCCAAGAGTGGGGGGCCTACGAGCAGTACTTC. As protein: CASSQEWGAYEQYF.

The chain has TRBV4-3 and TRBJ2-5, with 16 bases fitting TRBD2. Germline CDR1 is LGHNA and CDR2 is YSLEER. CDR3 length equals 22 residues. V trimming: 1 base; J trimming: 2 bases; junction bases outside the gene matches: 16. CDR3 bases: TGCGCCAGCAGCCAAGCAGACCCCGGGACTAGCGGGGGGGACCTTCCTCAAGAGACCCAGTACTTC. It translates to CASSQADPGTSGGDLPQETQYF.

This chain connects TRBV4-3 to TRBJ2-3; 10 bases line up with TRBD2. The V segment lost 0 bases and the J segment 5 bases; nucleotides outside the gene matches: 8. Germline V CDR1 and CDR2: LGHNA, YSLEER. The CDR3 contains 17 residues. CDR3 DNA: TGCGCCAGCAGCCAAGATCCCAGCGGGGGGGCCGTAGATACGCAGTATTTT. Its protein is CASSQDPSGGAVDTQYF.

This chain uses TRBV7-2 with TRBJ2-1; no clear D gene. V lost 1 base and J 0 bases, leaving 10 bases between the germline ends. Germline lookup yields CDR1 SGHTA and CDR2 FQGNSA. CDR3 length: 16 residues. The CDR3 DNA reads TGTGCCAGCAGCTTAGTGGGCAGAGGCTCCTACAATGAGCAGTTCTTC. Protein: CASSLVGRGSYNEQFF. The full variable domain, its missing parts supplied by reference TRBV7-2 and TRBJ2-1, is GAGVSQSPSNKVTEKGKDVELRCDPISGHTALYWYRQSLGQGLEFLIYFQGNSAPDKSGLPSDRFSAERTGGSVSTLTIQRTQQEDSAVYLCASSLVGRGSYNEQFFGPGTRLTVL.

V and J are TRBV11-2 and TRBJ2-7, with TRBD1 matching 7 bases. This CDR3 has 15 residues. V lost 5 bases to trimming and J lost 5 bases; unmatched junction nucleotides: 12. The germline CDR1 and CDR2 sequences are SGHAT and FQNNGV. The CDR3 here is CASSPNRGYAHEQYF. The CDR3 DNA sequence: TGTGCCAGCAGCCCCAACAGGGGTTACGCCCACGAGCAGTACTTC.

CDR3 residues: CASSYVTGWGGEAFF. The CDR3 DNA is TGTGCCAGCAGCTATGTCACGGGTTGGGGTGGTGAAGCTTTCTTT. The genes are TRBV11-2 and TRBJ1-1; no firm D call. V lost 4 bases and J lost 7, with 19 bases in between. The V gene's germline CDR1 is SGHAT and CDR2 FQNNGV. CDR3 length: 15 residues.

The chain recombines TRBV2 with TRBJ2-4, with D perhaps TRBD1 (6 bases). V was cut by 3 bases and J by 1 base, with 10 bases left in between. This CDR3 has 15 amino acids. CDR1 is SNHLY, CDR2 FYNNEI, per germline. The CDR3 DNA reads TGTGCCAGCAGTGATTGGGGGCTGGCCAAAAACATTCAGTACTTC. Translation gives CASSDWGLAKNIQYF.

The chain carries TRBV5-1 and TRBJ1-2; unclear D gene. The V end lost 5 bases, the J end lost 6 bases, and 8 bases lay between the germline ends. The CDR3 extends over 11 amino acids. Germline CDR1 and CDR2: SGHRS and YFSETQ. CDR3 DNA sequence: TGCGCCAGCAGTGGGGTGGATGGCTACACCTTC. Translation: CASSGVDGYTF.

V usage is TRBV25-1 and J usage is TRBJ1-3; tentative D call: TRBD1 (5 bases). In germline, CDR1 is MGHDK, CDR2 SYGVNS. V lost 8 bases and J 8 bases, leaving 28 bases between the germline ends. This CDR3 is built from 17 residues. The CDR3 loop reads CASPRISALGQGYTIYF. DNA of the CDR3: TGTGCCAGCCCACGAATCTCTGCCCTAGGGCAGGGTTACACCATATATTTT. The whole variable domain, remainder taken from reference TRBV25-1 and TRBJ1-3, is EADIYQTPRYLVIGTGKKITLECSQTMGHDKMYWYQQDPGMELHLIHYSYGVNSTEKGDLSSESTVSRIRTEHFPLTLESARPSHTSQYLCASPRISALGQGYTIYFGEGSWLTVV.

The CDR3 region is CASSIPQGPGGNTIYF. CDR3 DNA: TGTGCCAGCAGCATACCGCAGGGGCCGGGGGGAAACACCATATATTTT. The chain employs TRBV5-4 and TRBJ1-3, with D perhaps matching TRBD1 (6 bases). The CDR3 extends over 16 amino acids. Germline V gives CDR1 SGHNT, CDR2 YYREEE (reference sequence). With 4 bases removed from V and 4 bases from J, the gap between germline ends came to 18 bases.

CDR3 amino acids: CASSLEEPDQPQHF. DNA of the CDR3: TGTGCCAGCAGCTTGGAAGAGCCTGATCAGCCCCAGCATTTT. The chain uses TRBV5-6 and TRBJ1-5; D gene unclear. Looked up from germline, CDR1 is SGHDT and CDR2 is YYEEEE. CDR3 length: 14 amino acids. The V end lost 0 bases, the J end lost 5 bases, and 9 bases lay between the germline ends.

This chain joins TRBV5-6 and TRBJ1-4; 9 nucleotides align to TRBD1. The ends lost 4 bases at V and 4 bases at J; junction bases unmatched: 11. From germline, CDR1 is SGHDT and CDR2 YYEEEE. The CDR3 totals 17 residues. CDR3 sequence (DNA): TGTGCCAGCAGCATAATGAAGGACAGGGGATATAATGAAAAACTGTTTTTT. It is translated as CASSIMKDRGYNEKLFF. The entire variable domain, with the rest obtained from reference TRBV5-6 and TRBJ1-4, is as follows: DAGVTQSPTHLIKTRGQQVTLRCSPKSGHDTVSWYQQALGQGPQFIFQYYEEEERQRGNFPDRFSGHQFPNYSSELNVNALLLGDSALYLCASSIMKDRGYNEKLFFGSGTQLSVL.

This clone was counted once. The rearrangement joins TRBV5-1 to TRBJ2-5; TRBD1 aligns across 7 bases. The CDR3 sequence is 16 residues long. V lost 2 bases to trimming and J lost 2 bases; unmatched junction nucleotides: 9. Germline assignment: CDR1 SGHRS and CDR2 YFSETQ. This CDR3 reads CASSFVPTGRQETQYF. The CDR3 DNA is TGCGCCAGCAGCTTCGTGCCGACAGGGCGTCAAGAGACCCAGTACTTC.

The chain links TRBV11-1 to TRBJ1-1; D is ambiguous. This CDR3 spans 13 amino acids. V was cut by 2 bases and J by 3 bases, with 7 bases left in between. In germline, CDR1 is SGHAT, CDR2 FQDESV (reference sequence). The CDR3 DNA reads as TGTGCCAGCAGCTTAATTGGAGACACTGAAGCTTTCTTT. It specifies CASSLIGDTEAFF.

The DNA of the CDR3 is TGTGCCAGCAGCTTAGGTGTATTTGGACAGCCCCAGCATTTT. Protein: CASSLGVFGQPQHF. V gene TRBV7-8 combines with J gene TRBJ1-5, with D uncertain. CDR3 length: 14 amino acids. Per germline, CDR1 SGHVS and CDR2 FQNEAQ. The V end lost 1 base, the J end lost 7 bases, and 11 bases lay between the germline ends.

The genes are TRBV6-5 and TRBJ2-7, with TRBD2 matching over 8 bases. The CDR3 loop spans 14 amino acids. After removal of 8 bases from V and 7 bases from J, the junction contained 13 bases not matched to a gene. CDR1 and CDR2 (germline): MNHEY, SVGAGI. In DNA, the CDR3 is TGTGCCAGCGTACTTGCGGGGGGCCAAGGGGAGCAGTACTTC. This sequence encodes CASVLAGGQGEQYF.

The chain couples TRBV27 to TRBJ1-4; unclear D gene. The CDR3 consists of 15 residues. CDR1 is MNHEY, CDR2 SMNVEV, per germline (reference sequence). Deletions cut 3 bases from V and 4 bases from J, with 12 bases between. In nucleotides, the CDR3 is TGTGCCAGCAGTTTTGGGTACGACTATAATGAAAAACTGTTTTTT. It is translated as CASSFGYDYNEKLFF.

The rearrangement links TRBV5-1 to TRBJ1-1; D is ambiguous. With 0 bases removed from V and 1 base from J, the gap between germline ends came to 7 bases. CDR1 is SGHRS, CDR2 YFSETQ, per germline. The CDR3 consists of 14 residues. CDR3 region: CASSLATANTEAFF. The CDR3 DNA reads TGCGCCAGCAGCTTGGCAACGGCGAACACTGAAGCTTTCTTT.

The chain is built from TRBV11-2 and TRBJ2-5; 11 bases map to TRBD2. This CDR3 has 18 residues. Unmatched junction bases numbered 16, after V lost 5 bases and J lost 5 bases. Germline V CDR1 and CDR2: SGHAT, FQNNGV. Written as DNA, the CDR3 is TGTGCCAGCAGCCAGGCGGGGCTAGCGGGGGGACCCGGGGAGACCCAGTACTTC. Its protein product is CASSQAGLAGGPGETQYF. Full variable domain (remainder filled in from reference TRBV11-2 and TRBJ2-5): EAGVAQSPRYKIIEKRQSVAFWCNPISGHATLYWYQQILGQGPKLLIQFQNNGVVDDSQLPKDRFSAERLKGVDSTLKIQPAKLEDSAVYLCASSQAGLAGGPGETQYFGPGTRLLVL.

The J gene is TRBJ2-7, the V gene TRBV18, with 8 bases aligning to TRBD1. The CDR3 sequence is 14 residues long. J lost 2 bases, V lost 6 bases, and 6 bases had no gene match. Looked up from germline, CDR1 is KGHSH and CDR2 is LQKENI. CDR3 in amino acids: CASSRQGSTYEQYF. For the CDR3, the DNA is TGTGCCAGCTCCCGACAGGGGTCCACCTACGAGCAGTACTTC.

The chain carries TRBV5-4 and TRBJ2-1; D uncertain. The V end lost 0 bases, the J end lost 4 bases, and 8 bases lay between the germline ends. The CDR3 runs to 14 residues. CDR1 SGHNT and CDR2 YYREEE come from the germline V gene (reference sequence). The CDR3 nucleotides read TGTGCCAGCAGCTTGGGGGGTCCTTACAATGAGCAGTTCTTC. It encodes CASSLGGPYNEQFF. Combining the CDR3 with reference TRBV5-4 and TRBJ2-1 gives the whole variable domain ETGVTQSPTHLIKTRGQQVTLRCSSQSGHNTVSWYQQALGQGPQFIFQYYREEENGRGNFPPRFSGLQFPNYSSELNVNALELDDSALYLCASSLGGPYNEQFFGPGTRLTVL.

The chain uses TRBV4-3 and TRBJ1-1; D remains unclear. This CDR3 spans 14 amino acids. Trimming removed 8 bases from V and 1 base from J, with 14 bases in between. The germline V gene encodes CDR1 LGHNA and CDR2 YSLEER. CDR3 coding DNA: TGCGCCAGCCTAGACACGGGCCGGAACACTGAAGCTTTCTTT. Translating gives CASLDTGRNTEAFF.

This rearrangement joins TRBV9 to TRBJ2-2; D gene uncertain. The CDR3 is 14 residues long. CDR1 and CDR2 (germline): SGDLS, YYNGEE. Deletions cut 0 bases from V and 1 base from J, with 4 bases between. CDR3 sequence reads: CASSVAGNTGELFF. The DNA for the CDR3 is TGTGCCAGCAGCGTAGCAGGGAACACCGGGGAGCTGTTTTTT.